This T cell receptor (beta chain) was sequenced for a study of human CD8 memory T cell subsets. Germline CDR1 and CDR2: DFQATT and SNEGSKA (reference sequence). The CDR3 has 15 residues. UMI-labeled 5' RACE generated the TCR beta libraries. TCRdb re-called the 5' RACE reads and shows each CDR3 protein once, DNA omitted. The specimen's table records 5,500 to 8,500 distinct CDR3 sequences. Sequences were obtained from CD8+ stem-like memory T cells (TSCM and TCM) sorted from PBMCs. Subset meaning: stem-like memory CD8 T cells (TSTEM), CCR7+ PD-1- TIGIT-. The TCR comes from a human donor in good health. The chain joins TRBV20-1 to TRBJ2-1; TCRdb names TRBD2, which stays unverified in the absence of DNA. The CDR3 loop is CSAKSSGEDYNEQFF.